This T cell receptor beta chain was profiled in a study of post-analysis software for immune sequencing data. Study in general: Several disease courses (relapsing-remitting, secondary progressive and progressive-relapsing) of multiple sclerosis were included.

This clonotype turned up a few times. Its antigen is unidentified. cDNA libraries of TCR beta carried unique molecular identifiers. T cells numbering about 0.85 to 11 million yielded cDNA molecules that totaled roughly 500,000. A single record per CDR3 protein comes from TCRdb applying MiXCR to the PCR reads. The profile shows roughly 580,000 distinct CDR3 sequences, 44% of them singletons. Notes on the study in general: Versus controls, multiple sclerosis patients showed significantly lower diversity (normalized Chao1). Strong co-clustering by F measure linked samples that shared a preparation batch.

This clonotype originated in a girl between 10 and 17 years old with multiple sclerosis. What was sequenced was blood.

For the CDR3, the DNA is TGTGCCAGCAGCAGGGGGCATAACAATGAGCAGTTCTTC. The encoded protein is CASSRGHNNEQFF. The chain has TRBV27 and TRBJ2-1; 8 bases fit TRBD1. Germline V gene data show CDR1 as MNHEY and CDR2 as SMNVEV (reference sequence). The CDR3 sequence is 13 residues long. V was pared by 6 bases and J by 5 bases, with 3 bases of the junction left unmatched.